Given below is one T cell receptor (beta chain) in context. Its specificity is not known. Its ends do not fully match the called genes, so a read error is possible. This record belongs to a study of T cell repertoires in cytomegalovirus infection. Overall study results and limits: Public TCR beta family frequency separated CMV-and-HLA carriers, including in an independent cohort. Dominating the ex vivo response were HLA-C-restricted CMV-specific TCR beta clonotypes.

MiXCR was run by TCRdb on the reads, yielding one entry per CDR3 protein. This table has 250,000 to 300,000 distinct CDR3 sequences, under 30% appearing once. Germline lookup yields CDR1 ENHRY and CDR2 SYGVKD. This CDR3 region has 13 residues. V is TRBV10-3 and J is TRBJ1-2; 9 positions agree with TRBD1. The receptor comes from a human donor in good health (CMV status not recorded). Some clones in this sample may be carry-over from other donors' samples. Sequencing used PBMCs. CDR3: CAIRIDRGDGYTF. As DNA, the CDR3 is TGTGCCATCAGAATCGACAGGGGGGATGGTTACACCTTC.